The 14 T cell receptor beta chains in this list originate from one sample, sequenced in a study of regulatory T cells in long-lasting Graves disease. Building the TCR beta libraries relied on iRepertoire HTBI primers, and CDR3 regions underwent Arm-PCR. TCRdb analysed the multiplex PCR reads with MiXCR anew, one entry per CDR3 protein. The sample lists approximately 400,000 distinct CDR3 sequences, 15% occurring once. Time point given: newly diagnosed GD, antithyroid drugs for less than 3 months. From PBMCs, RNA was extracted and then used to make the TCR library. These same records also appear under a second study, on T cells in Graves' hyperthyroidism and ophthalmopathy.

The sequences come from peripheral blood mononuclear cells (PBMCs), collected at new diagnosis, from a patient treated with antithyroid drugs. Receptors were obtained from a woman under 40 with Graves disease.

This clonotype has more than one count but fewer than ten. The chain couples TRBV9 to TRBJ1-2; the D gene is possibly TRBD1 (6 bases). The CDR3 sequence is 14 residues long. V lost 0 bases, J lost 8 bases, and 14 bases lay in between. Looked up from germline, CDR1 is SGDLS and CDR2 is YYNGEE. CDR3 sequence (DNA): TGTGCCAGCAGCGTAGCTGATGGGGGCAGAGGCTACACCTTC. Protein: CASSVADGGRGYTF.

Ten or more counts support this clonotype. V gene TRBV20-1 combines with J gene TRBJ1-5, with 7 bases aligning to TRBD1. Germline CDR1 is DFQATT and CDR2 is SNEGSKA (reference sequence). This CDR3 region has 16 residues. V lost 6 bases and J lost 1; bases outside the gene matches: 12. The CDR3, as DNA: TGCAGTGCCCTCCAAATGACAGGGTCGAGCAATCAGCCCCAGCATTTT. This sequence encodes CSALQMTGSSNQPQHF.

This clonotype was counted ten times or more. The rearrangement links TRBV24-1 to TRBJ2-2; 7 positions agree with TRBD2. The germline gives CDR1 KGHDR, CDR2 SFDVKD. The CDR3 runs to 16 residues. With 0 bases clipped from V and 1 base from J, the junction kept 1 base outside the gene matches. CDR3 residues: CATSDLPSGNTGELFF. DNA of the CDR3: TGTGCCACCAGTGATTTGCCTAGCGGGAACACCGGGGAGCTGTTTTTT.

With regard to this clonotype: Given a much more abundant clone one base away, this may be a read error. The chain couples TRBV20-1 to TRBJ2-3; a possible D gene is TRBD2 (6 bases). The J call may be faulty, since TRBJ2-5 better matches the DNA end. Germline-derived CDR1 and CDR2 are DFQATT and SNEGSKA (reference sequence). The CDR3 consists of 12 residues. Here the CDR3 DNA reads TGCAGTGCAACGATGCGGGACGAGGCCCAGTACTTC. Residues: CSATMRDEAQYF.

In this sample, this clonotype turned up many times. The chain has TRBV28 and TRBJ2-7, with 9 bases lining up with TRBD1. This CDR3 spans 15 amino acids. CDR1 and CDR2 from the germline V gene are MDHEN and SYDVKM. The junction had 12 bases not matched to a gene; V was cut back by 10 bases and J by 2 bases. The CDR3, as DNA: TGTGCCACCTCAACTTTCCGGGACAGGGCCTACGAGCAGTACTTC. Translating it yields CATSTFRDRAYEQYF. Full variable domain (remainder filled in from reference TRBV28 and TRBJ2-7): DVKVTQSSRYLVKRTGEKVFLECVQDMDHENMFWYRQDPGLGLRLIYFSYDVKMKEKGDIPEGYSVSREKKERFSLILESASTNQTSMYLCATSTFRDRAYEQYFGPGTRLTVT.

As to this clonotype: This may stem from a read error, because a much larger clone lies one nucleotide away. CDR3 coding DNA: TGTGCCGGCAGCCAAGTATCAGTCGGGACAGCTTACTTC. Its translation: CAGSQVSVGTAYF. J is TRBJ2-4 and V is TRBV3-1; 7 bases map to TRBD1. CDR3 length equals 13 residues. CDR1 is LGHDT, CDR2 YNNKEL, per germline (reference sequence).

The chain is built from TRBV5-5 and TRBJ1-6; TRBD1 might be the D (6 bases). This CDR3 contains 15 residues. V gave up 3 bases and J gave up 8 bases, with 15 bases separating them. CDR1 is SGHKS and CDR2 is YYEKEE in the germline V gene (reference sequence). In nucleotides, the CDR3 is TGTGCCAGCAGCTCCAACACAGGGATCTATTCACCCCTCCACTTT. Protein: CASSSNTGIYSPLHF.

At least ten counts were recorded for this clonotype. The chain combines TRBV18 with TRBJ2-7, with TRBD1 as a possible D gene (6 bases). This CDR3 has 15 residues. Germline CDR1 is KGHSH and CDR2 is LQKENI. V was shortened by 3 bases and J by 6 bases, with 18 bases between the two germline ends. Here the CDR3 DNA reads TGTGCCAGCTCACCTCCCACGGTGGGGGCAGGCGAGCAGTACTTC. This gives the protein CASSPPTVGAGEQYF.

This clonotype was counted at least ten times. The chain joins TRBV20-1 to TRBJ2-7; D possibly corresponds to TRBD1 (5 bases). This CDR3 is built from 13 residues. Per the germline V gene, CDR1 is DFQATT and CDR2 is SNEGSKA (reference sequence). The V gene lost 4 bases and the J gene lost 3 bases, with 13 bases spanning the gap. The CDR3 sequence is CSAIGQGNYEQYF. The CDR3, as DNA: TGCAGTGCTATCGGGCAGGGAAACTACGAGCAGTACTTC.

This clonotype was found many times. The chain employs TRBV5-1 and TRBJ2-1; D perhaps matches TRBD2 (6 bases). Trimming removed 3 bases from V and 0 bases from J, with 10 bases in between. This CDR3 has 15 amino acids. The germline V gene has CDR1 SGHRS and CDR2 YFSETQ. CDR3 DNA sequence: TGCGCCAGCAGCTGGGACTTCTACTCCTACAATGAGCAGTTCTTC. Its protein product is CASSWDFYSYNEQFF.

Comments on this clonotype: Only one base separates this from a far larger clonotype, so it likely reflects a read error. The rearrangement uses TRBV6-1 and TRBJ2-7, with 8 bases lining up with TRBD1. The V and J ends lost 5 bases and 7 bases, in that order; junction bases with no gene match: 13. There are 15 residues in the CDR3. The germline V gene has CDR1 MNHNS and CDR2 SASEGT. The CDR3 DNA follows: TGTGCCAGCAGTCACTGGGACAGGCAAAACAATGAGCAGTACTTC. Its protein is CASSHWDRQNNEQYF.

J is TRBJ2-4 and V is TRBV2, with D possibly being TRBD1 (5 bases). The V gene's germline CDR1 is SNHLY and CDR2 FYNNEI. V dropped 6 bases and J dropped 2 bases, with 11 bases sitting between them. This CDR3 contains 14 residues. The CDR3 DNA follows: TGTGCCAGCAGGCAGGGCCTACCCAAAAACATTCAGTACTTC. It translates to CASRQGLPKNIQYF.

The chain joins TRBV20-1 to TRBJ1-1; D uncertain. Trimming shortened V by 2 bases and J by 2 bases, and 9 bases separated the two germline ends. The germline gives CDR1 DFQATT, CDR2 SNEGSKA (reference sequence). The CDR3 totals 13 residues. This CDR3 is CSARSYGNTEAFF. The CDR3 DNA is TGCAGTGCTAGATCCTACGGAAACACTGAAGCTTTCTTT.

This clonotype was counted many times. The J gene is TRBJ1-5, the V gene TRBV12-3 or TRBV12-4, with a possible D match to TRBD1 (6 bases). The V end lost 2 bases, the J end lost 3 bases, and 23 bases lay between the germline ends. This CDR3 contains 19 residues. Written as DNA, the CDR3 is TGTGCCAGCAGTTTAAGGGCCCTATCCGACAGGTCTCACAATCAGCCCCAGCATTTT. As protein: CASSLRALSDRSHNQPQHF.